The rows below give T cell receptor beta chains drawn from one sample of a study of Graves' ophthalmopathy and Graves' hyperthyroidism. MiXCR, applied by TCRdb to the multiplex PCR reads, yields one record per CDR3 protein. The data hold 600,000 to 950,000 distinct CDR3 sequences, with 35% to 50% observed a single time. The specimen sequenced was peripheral blood. These TCRs come from an adult man with Graves' ophthalmopathy. Both conserved end residues are trimmed from each CDR3. Clone size is given for some rows only: seen once, a few or many times, or a class if the clone is expanded.

size,V,J,CDR3
NA,TRBV9,TRBJ2-7,ASSVAPQGSYEQY
NA,TRBV10-3,TRBJ2-3,AISWDSTDTQY
NA,TRBV29-1,TRBJ2-7,SVEGGAGVRSYEQY
NA,TRBV5-5,TRBJ2-3,ASSANPGTDTDTQY
NA,TRBV10-2,TRBJ1-4,ASSEVGGEKLF
few,TRBV14,TRBJ1-2,ASSQERTGASYT
NA,TRBV11-2,TRBJ1-2,ASSAGAVNYGYT
NA,TRBV10-3,TRBJ2-7,ASSHGNTGGEQY
few,TRBV6-5,TRBJ1-6,ASRTGVRTPLH
few,TRBV14,TRBJ1-5,ASSQDLGGGNQPQH
many,TRBV7-9,TRBJ2-7,ASSYGQGVYEQY
NA,TRBV24-1,TRBJ1-5,ASTWGGSNQPQH
NA,TRBV2,TRBJ1-4,ASSDAAGSEKLF
NA,TRBV2,TRBJ2-7,ASRQLAGVGDEQY
NA,TRBV6-4,TRBJ2-5,ASSRLEVQETQY
once,TRBV2,TRBJ1-5,ASSGGQGGQPQH